One and the same sample provided the 17 T cell receptor beta chains below, sequenced in a study of blood T cell repertoires in COVID-19. Profiling relied on immunoSEQ multiplex PCR, and the TCRdb table lists in-frame clones only, not all of them. This sample has approximately 130,000 clones, with just over 75% found just once. The sequenced sample was peripheral blood. The receptors were gathered from a human donor in a cohort sampled during active COVID-19.

The chain joins TRBV18 to TRBJ2-1, with TRBD2 as a possible D gene (6 bases). Trimming took 1 base from V and 4 from J, leaving 14 bases between them. The germline V gene has CDR1 KGHSH and CDR2 LQKENI. This CDR3 contains 16 residues. Written as DNA, the CDR3 is TGTGCCAGCTCACCACGAGGAGGGGCTCCATACAATGAGCAGTTCTTC. Translated, it gives CASSPRGGAPYNEQFF.

The rearrangement uses TRBV18 and TRBJ1-4, with D unclear. This CDR3 comprises 15 residues. V shed 3 bases and J shed 6 bases, with 14 bases lying between them. Germline CDR1 KGHSH, CDR2 LQKENI. The CDR3 DNA reads TGTGCCAGCTCACCGCGGGAGGGATGGGATGAAAAACTGTTTTTT. Protein product: CASSPREGWDEKLFF.

V gene TRBV7-9 combines with J gene TRBJ2-7; tentative D call: TRBD2 (5 bases). The CDR3 is 12 amino acids. V was trimmed by 1 base and J by 12 bases, leaving 13 bases between them. The germline V gene has CDR1 SEHNR and CDR2 FQNEAQ (reference sequence). The CDR3 DNA sequence: TGTGCCAGCAGCTTAGGGCCGGACTCGGCGTACTTC. Translation gives CASSLGPDSAYF.

V is TRBV9 and J is TRBJ1-2; D uncertain. The V gene's germline CDR1 is SGDLS and CDR2 YYNGEE. The CDR3 covers 14 residues. Trimming pared 3 bases from V and 2 bases from J, leaving 11 bases between. Written as DNA, the CDR3 is TGTGCCAGCAGCGCCTGGACGGGGAACTATGGCTACACCTTC. It encodes CASSAWTGNYGYTF.

J is TRBJ2-7 and V is TRBV6-5; D remains ambiguous. CDR3 length: 11 residues. V lost 6 bases to trimming and J lost 5 bases, with 8 bases between them. Germline CDR1 is MNHEY and CDR2 is SVGAGI. The CDR3 sequence is CASSLDDEQYF. The CDR3, as DNA: TGTGCCAGCAGCCTAGATGACGAGCAGTACTTC.

The V and J genes are TRBV7-2 and TRBJ1-5; 8 positions agree with TRBD1. The CDR3 contains 15 residues. Germline assignment: CDR1 SGHTA and CDR2 FQGNSA. V shed 5 bases, J shed 7 bases, and the junction held 10 bases outside the gene matches. CDR3 nucleotide sequence: TGTGCCAGCAGCCTGGAGCAGGGGGCGAGGCAGCCCCAGCATTTT. It specifies CASSLEQGARQPQHF.

The CDR3 coding sequence is TGCAGTGCGCGACAAAGCGGGGAGCTGTTTTTT. Translated, it gives CSARQSGELFF. The chain links TRBV20-1 to TRBJ2-2; D is unresolved. This CDR3 has 11 residues. CDR1 DFQATT and CDR2 SNEGSKA come from the germline V gene (reference sequence). Trimming removed 6 bases from V and 7 bases from J, with 9 bases in between.

The genes are TRBV19 and TRBJ2-7, with TRBD1 identical over 10 bases. There are 16 residues in the CDR3. Germline-derived CDR1 and CDR2 are LNHDA and SQIVND (reference sequence). The ends lost 1 base at V and 2 bases at J; junction bases unmatched: 5. CDR3 sequence (DNA): TGTGCCAGTAGTATAGGAGGGACAGGGGCCCCCTACGAGCAGTACTTC. It translates to CASSIGGTGAPYEQYF.

The chain employs TRBV5-1 and TRBJ2-5; TRBD2 matches at 11 bases. The CDR3 length is 15 residues. Germline CDR1 SGHRS, CDR2 YFSETQ. The ends lost 4 bases at V and 4 bases at J; junction bases unmatched: 6. CDR3 nucleotides: TGCGCCAGCAGCCCGGGGACTAGCGGAGGAGAGACCCAGTACTTC. Amino acid sequence: CASSPGTSGGETQYF.

About this clone: The conserved final phenylalanine or tryptophan is absent from the CDR3, which likely points to a read error. Because the CDR3's place on the DNA is in doubt, the DNA is left out and the CDR3 is given as listed by TCRdb. The chain carries TRBV20-1 and TRBJ2-7; the tabulated D call, TRBD1, remains unverified against the DNA. The CDR3 is 11 amino acids long, termini counted. Germline V lookup: CDR1 DFQATT, CDR2 SNEGSKA (reference sequence). CDR3 protein: CSATHGTPPLS.

In this sample, this clone turned up once. J is TRBJ1-3 and V is TRBV9, with 7 bases that match TRBD1. The junction had 6 bases not matched to a gene; V was cut back by 0 bases and J by 0 bases. The V gene's germline CDR1 is SGDLS and CDR2 YYNGEE. CDR3 size: 17 residues. The chain's CDR3 is CASSVEARGISGNTIYF. In nucleotides, the CDR3 is TGTGCCAGCAGCGTAGAGGCCAGGGGGATCTCTGGAAACACCATATATTTT.

V usage is TRBV10-3 and J usage is TRBJ1-2; 8 bases are shared with TRBD1. The CDR3 totals 14 residues. With 3 bases clipped from V and 6 bases from J, the junction kept 6 bases outside the gene matches. Germline lookup yields CDR1 ENHRY and CDR2 SYGVKD. CDR3 nucleotides: TGTGCCATCAGTGAAGGACAGGGCCCACATGGCTACACCTTC. It yields the protein CAISEGQGPHGYTF.

This chain joins TRBV6-4 and TRBJ2-2; 8 bases map to TRBD1. The CDR3 consists of 15 residues. Germline-derived CDR1 and CDR2 are MRHNA and SNTAGT. The V and J ends lost 5 bases and 6 bases, in that order; junction bases with no gene match: 8. The CDR3 loop reads CASSQGTGDSGELFF. The CDR3 DNA is TGTGCCAGCAGTCAAGGGACAGGTGATTCCGGGGAGCTGTTTTTT.

This clone has only one observation. V and J are TRBV25-1 and TRBJ1-5; possible D gene TRBD1, 5 bases. V was cut by 0 bases and J by 0 bases, with 15 bases left in between. This CDR3 has 18 amino acids. Germline CDR1 and CDR2: MGHDK and SYGVNS. Here the CDR3 reads CASSEYKKGPYSNQPQHF. DNA of the CDR3: TGTGCCAGCAGTGAATATAAAAAGGGGCCGTATAGCAATCAGCCCCAGCATTTT.

J is TRBJ2-1 and V is TRBV7-3; D possibly corresponds to TRBD1 (5 bases). CDR3 length: 13 amino acids. CDR1 is SGHTA, CDR2 FQGTGA, per germline. Trimming left V 2 bases short and J 10 bases short, with 12 bases between. The CDR3 nucleotides read TGTGCCAGCAGCTTAGTAGGCCGACAGGAGCAGTTCTTC. This encodes CASSLVGRQEQFF.

The V call is TRBV11-2, the J call TRBJ2-1, with a tentative D call TRBD2 (5 bases). The V end lost 5 bases, the J end lost 0 bases, and 11 bases lay between the germline ends. Per the germline V gene, CDR1 is SGHAT and CDR2 is FQNNGV. The CDR3 runs to 15 residues. The CDR3 DNA is TGTGCCAGCAGCCTACAGCGGTTCTCCTACAATGAGCAGTTCTTC. Its translation: CASSLQRFSYNEQFF.

J is TRBJ2-1 and V is TRBV7-6, with 13 bases aligning to TRBD2. With V trimmed by 5 bases and J by 4 bases, 8 bases remained unmatched. CDR1 is SGHVS, CDR2 FNYEAQ, per germline. The CDR3 consists of 17 residues. CDR3 DNA: TGTGCCAGCAGCCAGGATCCGGGACTAGCGGGATACAATGAGCAGTTCTTC. This codes for CASSQDPGLAGYNEQFF.